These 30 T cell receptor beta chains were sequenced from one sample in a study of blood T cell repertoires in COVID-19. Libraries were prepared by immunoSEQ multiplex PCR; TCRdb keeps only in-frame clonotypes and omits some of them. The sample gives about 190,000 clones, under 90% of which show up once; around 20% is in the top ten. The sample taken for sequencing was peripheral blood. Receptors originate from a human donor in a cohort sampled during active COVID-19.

The CDR3 DNA reads TGTGCCAGCAGCTCCCGACTAGCGGGAGCTGAGACCCAGTACTTC. This sequence encodes CASSSRLAGAETQYF. The chain couples TRBV5-4 to TRBJ2-5; TRBD2 matches 12 bases. This CDR3 has 15 residues. The J segment lost 5 bases and the V segment lost 3 bases, leaving 5 bases of the junction unmatched. The germline CDR1 and CDR2 sequences are SGHNT and YYREEE (reference sequence).

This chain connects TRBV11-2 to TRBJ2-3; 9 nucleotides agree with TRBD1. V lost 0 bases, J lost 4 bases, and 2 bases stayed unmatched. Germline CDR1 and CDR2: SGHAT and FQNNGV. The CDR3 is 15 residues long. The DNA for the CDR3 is TGTGCCAGCAGCTTAGAAGGGACAGGGCCAGATACGCAGTATTTT. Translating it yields CASSLEGTGPDTQYF.

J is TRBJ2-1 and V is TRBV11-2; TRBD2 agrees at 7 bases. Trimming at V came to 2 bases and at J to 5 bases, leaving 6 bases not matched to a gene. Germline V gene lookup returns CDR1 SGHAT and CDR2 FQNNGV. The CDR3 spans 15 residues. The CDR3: CASSLPNSGNNEQFF. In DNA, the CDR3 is TGTGCCAGCAGCTTACCGAACAGCGGGAACAATGAGCAGTTCTTC.

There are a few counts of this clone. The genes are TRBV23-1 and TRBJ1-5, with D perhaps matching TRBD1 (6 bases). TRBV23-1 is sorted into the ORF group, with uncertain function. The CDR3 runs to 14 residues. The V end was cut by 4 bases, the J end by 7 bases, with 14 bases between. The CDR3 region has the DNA TGCGCCAGCAGTCTATGGGGGCGCAGGCAGCCCCAGCATTTT. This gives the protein CASSLWGRRQPQHF.

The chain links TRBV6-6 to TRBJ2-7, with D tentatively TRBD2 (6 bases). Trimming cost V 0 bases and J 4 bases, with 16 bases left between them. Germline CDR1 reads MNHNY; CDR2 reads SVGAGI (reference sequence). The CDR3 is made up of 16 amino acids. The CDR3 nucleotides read TGTGCCAGCAGTTACTCAGCCGGGACTCACAAATACGAGCAGTACTTC. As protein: CASSYSAGTHKYEQYF.

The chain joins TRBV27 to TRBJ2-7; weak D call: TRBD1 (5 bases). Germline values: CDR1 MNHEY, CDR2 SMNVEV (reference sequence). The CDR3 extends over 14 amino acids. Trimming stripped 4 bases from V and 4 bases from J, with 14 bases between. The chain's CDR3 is CASSSRAGFYEQYV. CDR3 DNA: TGTGCCAGCAGTTCCCGGGCAGGGTTTTACGAGCAGTACGTC.

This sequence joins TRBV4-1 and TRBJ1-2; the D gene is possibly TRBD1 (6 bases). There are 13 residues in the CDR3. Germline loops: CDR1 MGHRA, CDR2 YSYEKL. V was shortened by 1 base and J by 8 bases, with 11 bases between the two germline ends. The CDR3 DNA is TGCGCCAGCAGCCAAGCAGGGGTTTTGGGCTACACCTTC. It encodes CASSQAGVLGYTF.

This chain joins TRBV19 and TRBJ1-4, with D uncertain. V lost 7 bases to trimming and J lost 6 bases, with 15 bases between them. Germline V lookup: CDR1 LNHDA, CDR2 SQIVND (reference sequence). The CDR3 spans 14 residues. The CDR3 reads CASMEGRFYEKLFF. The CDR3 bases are TGTGCCAGTATGGAGGGCCGTTTCTATGAAAAACTGTTTTTT.

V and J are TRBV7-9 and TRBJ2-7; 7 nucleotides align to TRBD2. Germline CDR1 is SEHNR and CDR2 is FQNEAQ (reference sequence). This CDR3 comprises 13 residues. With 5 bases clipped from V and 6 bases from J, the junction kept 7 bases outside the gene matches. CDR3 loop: CASSRSGAREQYV. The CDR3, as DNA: TGTGCCAGCAGCCGAAGCGGGGCCCGCGAGCAGTACGTC.

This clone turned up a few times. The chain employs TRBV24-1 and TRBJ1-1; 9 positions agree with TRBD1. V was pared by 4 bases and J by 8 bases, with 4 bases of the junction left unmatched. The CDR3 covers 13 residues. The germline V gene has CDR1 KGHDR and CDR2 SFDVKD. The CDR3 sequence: CATSDNRGLEAFF. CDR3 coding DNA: TGTGCCACCAGTGACAACAGGGGGCTGGAAGCTTTCTTT.

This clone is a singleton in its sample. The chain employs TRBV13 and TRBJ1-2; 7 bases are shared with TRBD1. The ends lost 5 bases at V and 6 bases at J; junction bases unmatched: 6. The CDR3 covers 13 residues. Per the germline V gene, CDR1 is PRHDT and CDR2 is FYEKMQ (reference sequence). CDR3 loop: CASSNQGEDGYTF. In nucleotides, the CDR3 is TGTGCCAGCAGCAACCAGGGGGAGGATGGCTACACCTTC.

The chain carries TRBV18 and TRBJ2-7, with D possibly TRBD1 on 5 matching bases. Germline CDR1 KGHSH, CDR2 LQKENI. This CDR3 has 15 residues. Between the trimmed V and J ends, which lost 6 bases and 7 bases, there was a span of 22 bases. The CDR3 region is CASSRSWAPQGEQYV. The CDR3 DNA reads TGTGCCAGCTCGCGAAGTTGGGCACCTCAGGGAGAGCAGTACGTC.

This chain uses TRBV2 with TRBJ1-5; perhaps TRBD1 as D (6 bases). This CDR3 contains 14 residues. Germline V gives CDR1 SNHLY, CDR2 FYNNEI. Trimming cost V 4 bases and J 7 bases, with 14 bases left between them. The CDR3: CASSVQGSDQPQHF. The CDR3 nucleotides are TGTGCCAGCAGTGTACAGGGATCGGACCAGCCCCAGCATTTT.

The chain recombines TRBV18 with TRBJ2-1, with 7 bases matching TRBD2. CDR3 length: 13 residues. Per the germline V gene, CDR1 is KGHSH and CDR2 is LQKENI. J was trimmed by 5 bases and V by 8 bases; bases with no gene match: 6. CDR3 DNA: TGTGCCAGCCGAGGGAGGGCCGACAATGAGCAGTTCTTC. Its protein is CASRGRADNEQFF.

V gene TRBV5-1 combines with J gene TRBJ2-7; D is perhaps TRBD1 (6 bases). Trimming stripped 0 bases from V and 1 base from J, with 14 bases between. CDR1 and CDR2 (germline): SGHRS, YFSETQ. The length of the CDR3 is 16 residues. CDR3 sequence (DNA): TGCGCCAGCAGCTTGGTATCGACAGGCTTTTCCTACGAGCAGTACTTC. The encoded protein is CASSLVSTGFSYEQYF.

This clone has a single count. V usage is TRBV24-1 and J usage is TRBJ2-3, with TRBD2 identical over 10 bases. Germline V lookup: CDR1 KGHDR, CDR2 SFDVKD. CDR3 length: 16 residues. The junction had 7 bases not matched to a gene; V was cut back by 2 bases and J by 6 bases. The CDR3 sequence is CATSDSSGSGRDTQYF. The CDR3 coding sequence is TGTGCCACCAGTGATTCTAGCGGGAGTGGGAGGGATACGCAGTATTTT.

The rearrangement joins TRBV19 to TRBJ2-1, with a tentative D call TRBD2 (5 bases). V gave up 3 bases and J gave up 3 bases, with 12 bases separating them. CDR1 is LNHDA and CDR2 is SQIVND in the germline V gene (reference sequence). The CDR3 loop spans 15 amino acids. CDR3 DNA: TGTGCCAGTAGTATCGGACCCCGGGACTACAATGAGCAGTTCTTC. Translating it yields CASSIGPRDYNEQFF.

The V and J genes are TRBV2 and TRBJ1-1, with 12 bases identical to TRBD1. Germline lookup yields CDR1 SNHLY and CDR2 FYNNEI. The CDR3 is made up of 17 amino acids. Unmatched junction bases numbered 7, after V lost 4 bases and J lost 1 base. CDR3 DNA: TGTGCCAGCAGTGTCTCCGGGACAGGGGGCTCGAACACTGAAGCTTTCTTT. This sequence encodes CASSVSGTGGSNTEAFF.

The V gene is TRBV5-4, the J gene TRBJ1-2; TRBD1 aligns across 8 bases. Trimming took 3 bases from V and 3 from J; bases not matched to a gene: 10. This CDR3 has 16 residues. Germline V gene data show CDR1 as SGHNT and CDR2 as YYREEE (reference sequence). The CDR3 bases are TGTGCCAGCAGCTCTCCCTTGGACAGGGTCGACTATGGCTACACCTTC. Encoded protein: CASSSPLDRVDYGYTF.

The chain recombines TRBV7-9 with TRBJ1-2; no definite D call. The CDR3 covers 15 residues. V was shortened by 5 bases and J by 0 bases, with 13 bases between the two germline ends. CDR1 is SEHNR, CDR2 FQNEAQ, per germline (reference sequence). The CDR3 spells CASSGRQPTNYGYTF. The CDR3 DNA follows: TGTGCCAGCAGCGGAAGACAACCAACTAACTATGGCTACACCTTC.

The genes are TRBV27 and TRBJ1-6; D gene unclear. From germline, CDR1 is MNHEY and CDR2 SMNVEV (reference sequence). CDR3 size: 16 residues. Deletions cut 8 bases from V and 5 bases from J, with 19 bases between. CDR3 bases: TGTGCCAGCCGATCCGCTGGGCAGTCCAATAATTCACCCCTCCACTTT. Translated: CASRSAGQSNNSPLHF.

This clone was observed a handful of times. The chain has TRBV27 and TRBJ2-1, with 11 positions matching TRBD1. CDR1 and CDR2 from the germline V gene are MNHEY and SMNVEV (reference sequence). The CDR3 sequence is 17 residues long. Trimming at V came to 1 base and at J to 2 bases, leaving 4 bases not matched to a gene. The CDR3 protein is CASSLLGTGGPYNEQFF. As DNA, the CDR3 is TGTGCCAGCAGTTTATTGGGGACAGGGGGACCCTACAATGAGCAGTTCTTC.

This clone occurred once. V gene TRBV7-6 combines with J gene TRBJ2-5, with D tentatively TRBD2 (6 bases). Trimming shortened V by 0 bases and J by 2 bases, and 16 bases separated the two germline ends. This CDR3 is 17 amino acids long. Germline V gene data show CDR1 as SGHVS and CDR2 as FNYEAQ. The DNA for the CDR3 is TGTGCCAGCAGCTTAGCGGGGGGATCCTCGAGGCAAGAGACCCAGTACTTC. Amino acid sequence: CASSLAGGSSRQETQYF. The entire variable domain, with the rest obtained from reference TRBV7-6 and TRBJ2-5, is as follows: GAGVSQSPRYKVTKRGQDVALRCDPISGHVSLYWYRQALGQGPEFLTYFNYEAQQDKSGLPNDRFSAERPEGSISTLTIQRTEQRDSAMYRCASSLAGGSSRQETQYFGPGTRLLVL.

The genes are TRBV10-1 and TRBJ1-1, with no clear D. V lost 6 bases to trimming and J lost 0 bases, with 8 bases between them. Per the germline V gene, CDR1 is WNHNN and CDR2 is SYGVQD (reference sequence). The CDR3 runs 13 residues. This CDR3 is CASSVQLNTEAFF. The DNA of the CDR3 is TGCGCCAGCAGCGTACAACTGAACACTGAAGCTTTCTTT.

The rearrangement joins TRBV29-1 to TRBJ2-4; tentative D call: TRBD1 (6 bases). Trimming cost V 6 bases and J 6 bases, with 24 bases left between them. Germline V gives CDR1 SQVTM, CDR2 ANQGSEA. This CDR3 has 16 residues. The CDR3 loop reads CSVSGTQGRGGNIQYF. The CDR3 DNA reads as TGCAGCGTCTCCGGGACGCAGGGCCGAGGGGGAAACATTCAGTACTTC.

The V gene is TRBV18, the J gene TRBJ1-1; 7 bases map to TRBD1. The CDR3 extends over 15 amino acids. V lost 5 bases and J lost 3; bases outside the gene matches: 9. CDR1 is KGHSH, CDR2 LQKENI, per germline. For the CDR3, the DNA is TGTGCCAGCTCATGGAGGGAAGGACAGGACACTGAAGCTTTCTTT. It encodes CASSWREGQDTEAFF.

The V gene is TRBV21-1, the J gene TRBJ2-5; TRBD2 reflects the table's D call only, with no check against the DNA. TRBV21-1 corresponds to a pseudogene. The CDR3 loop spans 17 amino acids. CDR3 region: CASSDPLLAGGNETQYF. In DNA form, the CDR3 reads TGTGCCAGCAGCGACCCCCTACTAGCGGGGGGGAACGAGACCCAGTACTTC.

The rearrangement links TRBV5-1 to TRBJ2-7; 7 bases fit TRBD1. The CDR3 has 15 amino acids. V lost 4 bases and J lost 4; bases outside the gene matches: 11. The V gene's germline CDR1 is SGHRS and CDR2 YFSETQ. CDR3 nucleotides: TGCGCCAGCAGCCCAGGACAGGAAGAAGCTTACGAGCAGTACGTC. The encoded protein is CASSPGQEEAYEQYV.

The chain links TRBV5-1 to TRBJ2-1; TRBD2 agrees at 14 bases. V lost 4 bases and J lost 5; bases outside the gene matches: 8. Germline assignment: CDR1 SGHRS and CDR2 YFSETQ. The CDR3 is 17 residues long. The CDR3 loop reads CASSPRLAGGLNNEQFF. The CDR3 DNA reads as TGCGCCAGCAGCCCGAGACTAGCGGGAGGGTTAAACAATGAGCAGTTCTTC.

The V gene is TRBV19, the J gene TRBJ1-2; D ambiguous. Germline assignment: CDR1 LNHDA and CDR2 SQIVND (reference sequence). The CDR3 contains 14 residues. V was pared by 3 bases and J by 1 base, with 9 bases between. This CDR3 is CASSINGVNYGYTF. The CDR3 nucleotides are TGTGCCAGTAGTATTAACGGGGTTAACTATGGCTACACCTTC.